The 30 T cell receptor beta chains below come from one sample, sequenced in a study of T cell responses to AZD1222 COVID-19 vaccine (dated by TCRdb to about 2021). The library came from the immunoSEQ multiplex PCR assay. TCRdb holds this immuneACCESS table with in-frame rearrangements only. Some clones are missing; in checked studies, unresolved V genes explain under half, and the rest has no known cause. The sample records 90,000 to 150,000 clones, around 89% of which are singletons. The ten largest clones add up to roughly 4% of the sample. In light of the paper, this sample's time point label describes: about 28 days (+/-7) after the second vaccine dose. Material: peripheral blood, obtained 28 days after the second AZD1222 dose. The receptors derive from an adult who received the AZD1222 COVID-19 vaccine.

The gene calls are TRBV7-2 and TRBJ1-6; unclear D gene. The germline V gene encodes CDR1 SGHTA and CDR2 FQGNSA. The CDR3 totals 11 residues. V lost 3 bases to trimming and J lost 8 bases, with 2 bases between them. In nucleotides, the CDR3 is TGTGCCAGCAGCTTGGATTCACCCCTCCACTTT. Residues: CASSLDSPLHF.

The chain links TRBV3-1 (or the pseudogene TRBV3-2) to TRBJ1-2; D not certain. The CDR3 is made up of 14 amino acids. V was trimmed by 3 bases and J by 4 bases, leaving 12 bases between them. In germline, CDR1 is LGHDT, CDR2 YNNKEL (reference sequence). Here the CDR3 reads CASSQGRVIYGYTF. The CDR3 DNA follows: TGTGCCAGCAGCCAGGGCAGAGTCATCTATGGCTACACCTTC.

The V call is TRBV9, the J call TRBJ2-6, with D hard to call. This CDR3 is built from 14 residues. Germline V gene sequence: CDR1 SGDLS, CDR2 YYNGEE. Between the trimmed V and J ends, which lost 4 bases and 0 bases, there was a span of 5 bases. Here the CDR3 reads CASSPFSGANVLTF. CDR3 sequence (DNA): TGTGCCAGCAGCCCCTTCTCTGGGGCCAACGTCCTGACTTTC.

The chain recombines TRBV19 with TRBJ1-1, with 8 bases matching TRBD1. Germline V gives CDR1 LNHDA, CDR2 SQIVND (reference sequence). This CDR3 contains 14 residues. The J segment lost 1 base and the V segment lost 6 bases, leaving 4 bases of the junction unmatched. This CDR3 is CASSRDRSNTEAFF. In DNA form, the CDR3 reads TGTGCCAGTAGCAGGGACAGGTCGAACACTGAAGCTTTCTTT.

The chain is built from TRBV18 and TRBJ1-5, with a tentative D call TRBD1 (5 bases). From germline, CDR1 is KGHSH and CDR2 LQKENI. This CDR3 spans 15 amino acids. Trimming removed 3 bases at V and 0 bases at J, with 9 bases between. The CDR3 is CASSPTVNSNQPQHF. The DNA for the CDR3 is TGTGCCAGCTCACCGACAGTAAATAGCAATCAGCCCCAGCATTTT. Looking up the rest from reference TRBV18 and TRBJ1-5 gives the full variable domain: NAGVMQNPRHLVRRRGQEARLRCSPMKGHSHVYWYRQLPEEGLKFMVYLQKENIIDESGMPKERFSAEFPKEGPSILRIQQVVRGDSAAYFCASSPTVNSNQPQHFGDGTRLSIL.

The CDR3 loop is CASSLATGKPSYEQYF. The CDR3 DNA is TGTGCCAGCAGCTTAGCAACCGGGAAACCCTCCTACGAGCAGTACTTC. The chain recombines TRBV7-8 with TRBJ2-7, with a tentative D call TRBD2 (5 bases). Trimming removed 0 bases from V and 0 bases from J, with 12 bases in between. Germline V gene sequence: CDR1 SGHVS, CDR2 FQNEAQ. The CDR3 is 16 residues long.

The table lists this clone with a count of one. The chain has TRBV30 and TRBJ1-1; tentatively, D is TRBD1 (5 bases). V lost 1 base, J lost 2 bases, and 8 bases lay in between. CDR1 is GTSNPN and CDR2 is SVGIG in the germline V gene (reference sequence). The CDR3 extends over 13 amino acids. In DNA, the CDR3 is TGTGCCTGGAGTGGGGACTTTAACACTGAAGCTTTCTTT. Its protein is CAWSGDFNTEAFF.

The V call is TRBV2, the J call TRBJ2-5; D gene unclear. The germline gives CDR1 SNHLY, CDR2 FYNNEI. V was pared by 11 bases and J by 3 bases, with 13 bases between. This CDR3 comprises 12 residues. CDR3 region: CAVVVIKETQYF. CDR3 nucleotides: TGTGCCGTCGTCGTAATAAAAGAGACCCAGTACTTC.

This chain uses TRBV29-1 with TRBJ1-3; D is perhaps TRBD1 (6 bases). Trimming shortened V by 7 bases and J by 2 bases, and 12 bases separated the two germline ends. In germline, CDR1 is SQVTM, CDR2 ANQGSEA. This CDR3 spans 13 amino acids. The DNA of the CDR3 is TGCAGCGGCCAGACAGGCCCTGGAAACACCATATATTTT. It specifies CSGQTGPGNTIYF. The variable domain in full, completed from reference TRBV29-1 and TRBJ1-3, reads SAVISQKPSRDICQRGTSLTIQCQVDSQVTMMFWYRQQPGQSLTLIATANQGSEATYESGFVIDKFPISRPNLTFSTLTVSNMSPEDSSIYLCSGQTGPGNTIYFGEGSWLTVV.

This clone was seen a few times. J is TRBJ1-5 and V is TRBV12-3 or TRBV12-4; TRBD1 matches at 7 bases. Losses at the gene ends were 5 bases for V and 13 bases for J; bases not matched to a gene: 8. CDR3 length: 12 residues. CDR3 sequence: CASSRSRQGQHF. DNA of the CDR3: TGTGCCAGCAGTCGCAGCCGACAGGGACAGCATTTT.

This sequence joins TRBV5-5 and TRBJ2-1, with D perhaps being TRBD1 or TRBD2 (5 bases each). V shed 4 bases and J shed 5 bases, with 16 bases lying between them. This CDR3 has 15 amino acids. Germline V lookup: CDR1 SGHKS, CDR2 YYEKEE (reference sequence). The CDR3 loop is CASSILGRADNEQFF. The CDR3 bases are TGTGCCAGCAGCATACTGGGACGGGCTGACAATGAGCAGTTCTTC.

This sequence joins TRBV20-1 and TRBJ2-1, with D tentatively TRBD2 (5 bases). Germline assignment: CDR1 DFQATT and CDR2 SNEGSKA (reference sequence). Trimming stripped 3 bases from V and 6 bases from J, with 15 bases between. This CDR3 spans 14 amino acids. CDR3 sequence: CSASLLTGFNEQFF. The CDR3 nucleotides read TGCAGTGCTAGTTTGTTAACGGGGTTCAATGAGCAGTTCTTC.

The rearrangement joins TRBV5-1 to TRBJ1-3, with D unclear. CDR1 SGHRS and CDR2 YFSETQ come from the germline V gene. V was pared by 5 bases and J by 3 bases, with 12 bases between. The CDR3 spans 14 residues. The CDR3 loop is CASSPKGIGNTIYF. CDR3 DNA sequence: TGCGCCAGCAGTCCCAAGGGAATTGGAAACACCATATATTTT.

V usage is TRBV12-3 or TRBV12-4 and J usage is TRBJ1-1, with D unresolved. Trimming left V 6 bases short and J 3 bases short, with 11 bases between. This CDR3 contains 13 residues. Here the CDR3 reads CASSLEFHTEAFF. The CDR3 DNA is TGTGCCAGCAGCCTGGAGTTTCACACTGAAGCTTTCTTT.

The V call is TRBV3-1 (or the pseudogene TRBV3-2), the J call TRBJ2-5, with 14 bases fitting TRBD2. This CDR3 is 15 amino acids long. Germline V gene sequence: CDR1 LGHDT, CDR2 YNNKEL (reference sequence). V trimming: 4 bases; J trimming: 10 bases; junction bases outside the gene matches: 8. The CDR3 reads CASSLTGTSGGLQYF. The DNA for the CDR3 is TGTGCCAGCAGCCTCACCGGGACTAGCGGGGGCCTCCAGTACTTC.

This clone was observed once. The chain is built from TRBV7-8 and TRBJ1-3; D is ambiguous. The CDR3 is 15 amino acids. The V gene's germline CDR1 is SGHVS and CDR2 FQNEAQ. Trimming removed 6 bases at V and 0 bases at J, with 12 bases between. CDR3 residues: CASRAGRISGNTIYF. The CDR3 DNA reads TGTGCCAGCAGGGCAGGACGGATCTCTGGAAACACCATATATTTT.

The chain has TRBV6-5 and TRBJ1-1; D not resolved. V lost 0 bases to trimming and J lost 1 base, with 9 bases between them. The CDR3 has 15 amino acids. From germline, CDR1 is MNHEY and CDR2 SVGAGI. The CDR3 is CASSYSTAENTEAFF. The CDR3 DNA reads TGTGCCAGCAGTTACTCAACTGCTGAGAACACTGAAGCTTTCTTT.

V and J are TRBV7-9 and TRBJ1-2; 9 positions agree with TRBD1. In germline, CDR1 is SEHNR, CDR2 FQNEAQ (reference sequence). The V segment lost 0 bases and the J segment 7 bases; nucleotides outside the gene matches: 15. There are 18 residues in the CDR3. This CDR3 is CASSLAPDRGFPYVGYTF. The DNA of the CDR3 is TGTGCCAGCAGCTTAGCGCCGGACAGGGGATTCCCCTATGTTGGCTACACCTTC.

This clone has just one count. J is TRBJ2-1 and V is TRBV4-3; D uncertain. Trimming took off 0 bases at V and 4 bases at J, with 10 bases between the two ends. CDR3 length: 15 residues. CDR1 LGHNA and CDR2 YSLEER come from the germline V gene. The CDR3 coding sequence is TGCGCCAGCAGCCAAGATTTATCCGAATACAATGAGCAGTTCTTC. Protein product: CASSQDLSEYNEQFF.

This clone was detected once. DNA of the CDR3: TGTGCCAGCAGTGGATATGGCGCCAAAAACATTCAGTACTTC. Translated: CASSGYGAKNIQYF. V and J are TRBV27 and TRBJ2-4; D remains ambiguous. Germline CDR1 MNHEY, CDR2 SMNVEV (reference sequence). This CDR3 contains 14 residues. The V and J ends lost 5 bases and 1 base respectively, with 9 bases between them.

The CDR3 loop reads CASSVVPNTQYF. The CDR3 region has the DNA TGTGCCAGCAGCGTAGTACCGAATACGCAGTATTTT. The chain carries TRBV9 and TRBJ2-3, with D unclear. V lost 0 bases and J 7 bases, leaving 6 bases between the germline ends. CDR1 and CDR2 (germline): SGDLS, YYNGEE. This CDR3 has 12 amino acids.

The chain recombines TRBV7-8 with TRBJ1-2; 7 bases fit TRBD1. The junction had 16 bases not matched to a gene; V was cut back by 5 bases and J by 4 bases. CDR3 length: 17 residues. Germline V lookup: CDR1 SGHVS, CDR2 FQNEAQ. The CDR3 sequence: CASSIRQGDGLLYGYTF. In DNA, the CDR3 is TGTGCCAGCAGCATCAGACAGGGAGACGGCCTCCTCTATGGCTACACCTTC.

This clone showed up just a few times. The V call is TRBV6-2 or TRBV6-3, the J call TRBJ1-5; weak D call: TRBD1 (5 bases). Germline V gives CDR1 MNHEY, CDR2 SVGEGT. The CDR3 length is 16 residues. Trimming took off 6 bases at V and 4 bases at J, with 19 bases between the two ends. The CDR3 bases are TGTGCCAGCAGCCAAAACCCTTCAGGGTTGAATCAGCCCCAGCATTTT. Residues: CASSQNPSGLNQPQHF.

This clone was recorded once. V and J are TRBV28 and TRBJ2-1, with D tentatively TRBD2 (7 bases). The CDR3 has 15 residues. V gave up 8 bases and J gave up 2 bases, with 16 bases separating them. The germline gives CDR1 MDHEN, CDR2 SYDVKM. CDR3 in amino acids: CASGISGGPYNEQFF. Written as DNA, the CDR3 is TGTGCCAGCGGTATCTCGGGGGGCCCCTACAATGAGCAGTTCTTC. Complete variable domain (other parts from reference TRBV28 and TRBJ2-1): DVKVTQSSRYLVKRTGEKVFLECVQDMDHENMFWYRQDPGLGLRLIYFSYDVKMKEKGDIPEGYSVSREKKERFSLILESASTNQTSMYLCASGISGGPYNEQFFGPGTRLTVL.

In its sample, this clone was seen once. V is TRBV6-5 and J is TRBJ2-7; D remains unclear. The germline CDR1 and CDR2 sequences are MNHEY and SVGAGI. This CDR3 has 13 residues. V lost 6 bases to trimming and J lost 3 bases, with 12 bases between them. The CDR3 loop is CASRDLFSYEQYF. The CDR3 coding sequence is TGTGCCAGCAGGGACCTATTTAGCTACGAGCAGTACTTC.

The V and J genes are TRBV5-6 and TRBJ2-2; D call uncertain. This CDR3 has 15 residues. V lost 5 bases to trimming and J lost 4 bases, with 15 bases between them. Germline V gene data show CDR1 as SGHDT and CDR2 as YYEEEE. The chain's CDR3 is CASSPFGRLTGELFF. The CDR3 coding sequence is TGTGCCAGCAGTCCGTTTGGTCGGCTCACCGGGGAGCTGTTTTTT.

This clone was detected only once. The V and J genes are TRBV6-1 and TRBJ1-5, with D uncertain. With 3 bases removed from V and 2 bases from J, the gap between germline ends came to 5 bases. CDR1 and CDR2 (germline): MNHNS, SASEGT. The CDR3 covers 13 residues. Here the CDR3 DNA reads TGTGCCAGCAGTGAGCGGGGCAATCAGCCCCAGCATTTT. Its translation: CASSERGNQPQHF.

The V gene is TRBV15, the J gene TRBJ1-4; 7 bases are shared with TRBD1. There are 16 residues in the CDR3. Per germline, CDR1 LNHNV and CDR2 YYDKDF (reference sequence). The V and J ends lost 0 bases and 7 bases, in that order; junction bases with no gene match: 8. The DNA for the CDR3 is TGTGCCACCAGCAGAGACCAAAGGGGGCGCTCTGAAAAACTGTTTTTT. Protein sequence: CATSRDQRGRSEKLFF.

The V call is TRBV7-6, the J call TRBJ1-1; D might be TRBD1 (5 bases). V was trimmed by 1 base and J by 3 bases, leaving 12 bases between them. The germline V gene has CDR1 SGHVS and CDR2 FNYEAQ. This CDR3 has 15 residues. The CDR3 region has the DNA TGTGCCAGCAGCTTAGTGCAGGGTGGGGACACTGAAGCTTTCTTT. Translating it yields CASSLVQGGDTEAFF.

The chain has TRBV11-3 and TRBJ2-1, with 7 positions matching TRBD1. The ends lost 3 bases at V and 8 bases at J; junction bases unmatched: 1. Germline V lookup: CDR1 SGHNT, CDR2 YENEEA. CDR3 size: 12 residues. CDR3 DNA sequence: TGTGCCAGCAGCTTGACAGGGTATGAGCAGTTCTTC. Translated, it gives CASSLTGYEQFF.